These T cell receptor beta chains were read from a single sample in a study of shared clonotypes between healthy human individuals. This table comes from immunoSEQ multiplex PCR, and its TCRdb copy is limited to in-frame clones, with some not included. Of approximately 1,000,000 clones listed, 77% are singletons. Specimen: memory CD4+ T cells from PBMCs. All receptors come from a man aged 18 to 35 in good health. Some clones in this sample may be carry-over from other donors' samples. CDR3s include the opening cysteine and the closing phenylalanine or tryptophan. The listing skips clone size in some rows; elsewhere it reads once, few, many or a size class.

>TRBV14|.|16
CASSRLAGVSAGELFF
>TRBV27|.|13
CASSLQGRETQYF
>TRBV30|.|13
CASTGSTGNTIYF
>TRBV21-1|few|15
CASSNEWTGKETQYF
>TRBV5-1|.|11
CASSQQGEAFF
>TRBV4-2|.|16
CASSQGLAGSSYEQYF
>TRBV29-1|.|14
CSVHGTSGSYEQYF
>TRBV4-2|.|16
CASSQVWTGFPYEQYF
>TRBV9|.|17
CASSVGPSVAGVETQYF
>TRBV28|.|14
CASSFRGSAYEQYF
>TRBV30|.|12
CAWSKGDHGYTF
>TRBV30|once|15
CAWSPSKAGYTEAFF
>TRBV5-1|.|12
CASSWANNEQFF
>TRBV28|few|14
CASSLTGNNQPQHF
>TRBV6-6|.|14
CASRTGQGDYGYTF
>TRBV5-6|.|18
CASSSIQGRYTNTGELFF
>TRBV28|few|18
CASSQTVFGRNSNQPQHF
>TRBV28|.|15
CASSSRTASNQPQHF
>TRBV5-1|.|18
CASRKASGLDANTGELFF
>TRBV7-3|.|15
CASSSGQVAIIEQLF
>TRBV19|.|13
CASTRMRNTEAFF
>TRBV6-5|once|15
CASSDRTGSSYEQYF
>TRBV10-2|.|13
CASSAGVNEKLFF
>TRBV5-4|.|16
CASSLEREPYTDAQYF
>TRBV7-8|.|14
CASSLDWPGGEQFF
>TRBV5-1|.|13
CASSRDLGNEQFF
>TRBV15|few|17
CATSRDPTGGNNEKLFF